The entry below gives a single TCR beta chain sequence along with its context. The sample belongs to a study of blood T cell repertoires in COVID-19. Study in general: Both acute and convalescent COVID-19 samples were obtained from the United States, Italy and Spain. Sample material is recorded as cDNA or gDNA derived from T cells, B-cell-depleted T cells, or PBMCs.

Study processing details: Using reference gene primer amplification, nucleated cell counts were estimated. Sequencing used immunoSEQ multiplex PCR; TCRdb keeps in-frame clones, though not all of them. The V and J calls and the clone size are those of that table, but D and trimming were determined from the DNA. The profile covers 85,000 to 90,000 clones, with about 82% appearing a single time and roughly 25% taken by the ten largest. Germline loops: CDR1 SNHLY, CDR2 FYNNEI. V was trimmed by 0 bases and J by 8 bases, leaving 10 bases between them. This CDR3 region has 13 residues. This TCR was recovered from a human donor in a cohort sampled during active COVID-19. The chain couples TRBV2 to TRBJ1-1; TRBD1 is a possible D gene (6 bases). The sample was peripheral blood. CDR3 region: CASSEAPGGEAFF. The DNA of the CDR3 is TGTGCCAGCAGTGAAGCACCGGGGGGCGAAGCTTTCTTT.